This is a list of T cell receptor beta chains from one sample in a study of response to subunit inactivated influenza vaccine. TCRdb re-derived calls from the RT-PCR reads in MiXCR, one entry per CDR3 protein. The table lists approximately 520,000 distinct CDR3 sequences, approximately 17% of them singletons. Material: CD4+ T cells sorted from PBMCs, obtained 23 months after vaccination. The source of these receptors is a man between 50 and 75 years old who received an inactivated influenza vaccine. The CDR3 runs from the conserved cysteine through the conserved F or W. A D gene is named only where the DNA matches it firmly. Clone size is shown for a subset of rows, as once, few, many or a class of expanded clone.

size	V	D	J	CDR3	DNA
many	TRBV18	-	TRBJ2-1	CASSGSIGEQFF	TGTGCCAGCTCAGGTAGCATAGGTGAGCAGTTCTTC
-	TRBV30	-	TRBJ1-1	CAWSVTLNTEAFF	TGTGCCTGGAGTGTTACGTTGAACACTGAAGCTTTCTTT
-	TRBV4-2	TRBD1	TRBJ1-6	CASSQGTGESPLHF	TGTGCCAGCAGCCAAGGGACAGGGGAATCACCCCTCCACTTT
few	TRBV4-3	TRBD1	TRBJ2-4	CASSQDGTGANIQYF	TGCGCCAGCAGCCAAGATGGGACAGGGGCAAACATTCAGTACTTC
-	TRBV12-3/TRBV12-4	-	TRBJ2-7	CASREDTTYEQYF	TGTGCCAGCAGAGAAGACACGACCTACGAGCAGTACTTC
-	TRBV20-1	-	TRBJ2-7	CSNGARSYEQYF	TGCAGCAACGGGGCCCGCTCCTACGAGCAGTACTTC
many	TRBV11-2	-	TRBJ2-2	CASSSQGGGELFF	TGTGCCAGCAGCTCGCAGGGGGGCGGGGAGCTGTTTTTT
-	TRBV5-1	TRBD2	TRBJ2-7	CASSLNWAGEGEQYF	TGCGCCAGCAGCTTGAATTGGGCGGGAGAAGGTGAGCAGTACTTC
few	TRBV15	-	TRBJ2-7	CATSRDLGSYEQYF	TGTGCCACCAGCAGAGATCTGGGGTCCTACGAGCAGTACTTC
few	TRBV29-1	-	TRBJ2-3	CSVGGTGTDTQYF	TGCAGCGTTGGCGGGACGGGCACAGATACGCAGTATTTT
few	TRBV29-1	TRBD1	TRBJ1-1	CSVGGQGVAFF	TGCAGCGTGGGGGGACAGGGAGTAGCTTTCTTT
few	TRBV25-1	-	TRBJ2-4	CASSRRGDIQYF	TGTGCCAGCAGTCGTAGGGGGGACATTCAGTACTTC
-	TRBV19	-	TRBJ2-1	CASSSPPGASAYNEQFF	TGTGCCAGTAGTTCCCCCCCAGGAGCTAGCGCGTACAATGAGCAGTTCTTC
few	TRBV5-1	-	TRBJ2-3	CASLGLGTQYF	TGCGCCAGCCTAGGGTTAGGGACACAGTATTTT
-	TRBV29-1	TRBD2	TRBJ2-3	CSVVSLAGALTDTQYF	TGCAGCGTTGTATCGCTAGCGGGGGCTCTCACAGATACGCAGTATTTT
-	TRBV27	TRBD2	TRBJ2-1	CASSSGLAGRSRNEQFF	TGTGCCAGCAGTTCGGGACTAGCGGGGAGATCTCGGAATGAGCAGTTCTTC
-	TRBV7-9	TRBD2	TRBJ2-3	CASSAAGADTQYF	TGTGCCAGCAGCGCGGCGGGGGCAGATACGCAGTATTTT
few	TRBV10-3	-	TRBJ2-6	CAISAWGHQGGANVLTF	TGTGCCATCAGTGCATGGGGGCATCAAGGTGGGGCCAACGTCCTGACTTTC
few	TRBV28	-	TRBJ1-5	CASKAGASNQPQHF	TGTGCCAGCAAGGCCGGGGCTAGCAATCAGCCCCAGCATTTT
many	TRBV25-1	TRBD1	TRBJ1-1	CASSRTGGTEAFF	TGTGCCAGCAGTAGGACAGGCGGCACTGAAGCTTTCTTT
-	TRBV14	-	TRBJ2-3	CASSQDRKPRDTQYF	TGTGCCAGCAGCCAAGATCGCAAGCCTCGGGATACGCAGTATTTT
few	TRBV5-1	-	TRBJ1-1	CASSLAGWRITEAFF	TGCGCCAGCAGCTTGGCCGGGTGGAGAATCACTGAAGCTTTCTTT
-	TRBV15	TRBD1	TRBJ2-3	CATRWRQGSDTQYF	TGTGCCACCAGGTGGAGACAGGGGTCAGATACGCAGTATTTT
-	TRBV7-1	TRBD2	TRBJ2-1	CASTVRPGGGTYNEQFF	TGTGCCAGCACGGTACGACCGGGCGGGGGAACCTACAATGAGCAGTTCTTC
-	TRBV7-8	TRBD1	TRBJ1-2	CASSSQGQVSIGYTF	TGTGCCAGCAGCTCACAGGGACAGGTTTCTATTGGCTACACCTTC
-	TRBV7-2	-	TRBJ2-1	CASSLVFVGGNEQFF	TGTGCCAGCAGCTTAGTGTTTGTGGGTGGCAATGAGCAGTTCTTC
-	TRBV29-1	-	TRBJ2-1	CNPRGRVNEQFF	TGCAACCCACGCGGCAGGGTTAATGAGCAGTTCTTC
-	TRBV3-1	-	TRBJ1-2	CASSQVSKAEDGYTF	TGTGCCAGCAGCCAAGTTTCTAAGGCAGAGGATGGCTACACCTTC
-	TRBV29-1	-	TRBJ2-5	CSVRAAQETQYF	TGCAGCGTTCGGGCCGCCCAAGAGACCCAGTACTTC
few	TRBV20-1	-	TRBJ2-3	CSARNYLTDTQYF	TGCAGTGCTAGAAACTACCTCACAGATACGCAGTATTTT
-	TRBV5-1	-	TRBJ2-3	CASSPRGAADTQYF	TGCGCCAGCAGCCCCCGCGGGGCGGCGGATACGCAGTATTTT
-	TRBV29-1	-	TRBJ2-4	CSVVTLAKNIQYF	TGCAGCGTTGTTACTCTAGCCAAAAACATTCAGTACTTC
-	TRBV25-1	-	TRBJ2-3	CASRETGRTDTQYF	TGTGCCAGCAGGGAGACAGGGAGGACAGATACGCAGTATTTT
-	TRBV6-1	TRBD1	TRBJ2-3	CASSGDRGWFGTDTQYF	TGTGCCAGCAGTGGCGACAGGGGATGGTTCGGCACAGATACGCAGTATTTT
-	TRBV20-1	TRBD1	TRBJ1-5	CSARNVGQDRGAQHF	TGCAGTGCTAGAAACGTGGGACAGGACAGGGGAGCCCAGCATTTT
few	TRBV10-3	TRBD2	TRBJ2-1	CAISDSGTSGGAYNEQFF	TGTGCCATCAGTGACTCTGGGACTAGCGGGGGGGCTTACAATGAGCAGTTCTTC
few	TRBV4-1	TRBD1	TRBJ2-5	CASSRQPGTAEETQYF	TGCGCCAGCAGCAGACAGCCCGGGACAGCAGAAGAGACCCAGTACTTC
-	TRBV10-3	TRBD1	TRBJ2-7	CAISDLRQGVYEQYF	TGTGCCATCAGTGACCTAAGACAGGGGGTCTACGAGCAGTACTTC
few	TRBV24-1	-	TRBJ2-3	CATSDFSDTQYF	TGTGCCACCAGTGATTTTTCAGATACGCAGTATTTT
-	TRBV14	-	TRBJ1-5	CASSQDSKWRSQPQHF	TGTGCCAGCAGCCAAGACAGTAAGTGGAGGAGCCAGCCCCAGCATTTT
few	TRBV28	TRBD1	TRBJ2-7	CASSTGTGGRHEQYF	TGTGCCAGCAGCACCGGGACAGGGGGAAGACACGAGCAGTACTTC
-	TRBV18	-	TRBJ2-3	CASSPQQTDTQYF	TGTGCCAGCTCACCACAACAGACAGATACGCAGTATTTT
-	TRBV10-3	-	TRBJ1-1	CAISESAVDTEAFF	TGTGCCATCAGTGAGTCGGCAGTGGACACTGAAGCTTTCTTT
many	TRBV7-2	-	TRBJ2-5	CASSRVARETQYF	TGTGCCAGCAGCCGAGTAGCTCGGGAGACCCAGTACTTC
few	TRBV20-1	-	TRBJ2-1	CSASTINLGEQFF	TGCAGTGCTAGTACTATCAATTTGGGTGAGCAGTTCTTC
-	TRBV4-2	-	TRBJ2-6	CASSQVGTGADVLTF	TGTGCCAGCAGCCAAGTCGGAACTGGGGCCGACGTCCTGACTTTC
-	TRBV6-2/TRBV6-3	-	TRBJ2-1	CASSYSMTAGYHNEQFF	TGTGCCAGCAGTTACTCGATGACTGCGGGATACCACAATGAGCAGTTCTTC
-	TRBV20-1	TRBD2	TRBJ2-3	CSAGGLAGPSGTTDTQYF	TGCAGTGCTGGTGGCCTAGCGGGACCCTCAGGGACCACAGATACGCAGTATTTT
-	TRBV9	TRBD1	TRBJ2-1	CASSPRTGVSYNEQFF	TGTGCCAGCAGCCCGAGGACAGGAGTTTCCTACAATGAGCAGTTCTTC
-	TRBV19	-	TRBJ2-3	CASSPGRFADTQYF	TGTGCCAGTAGTCCAGGCCGATTTGCAGATACGCAGTATTTT
-	TRBV20-1	TRBD1	TRBJ2-4	CSASRDRVRENIQYF	TGCAGTGCTAGTCGGGACAGGGTTCGGGAAAACATTCAGTACTTC
once	TRBV20-1	TRBD1	TRBJ2-3	CSTVWTGDTDTQYF	TGCAGTACTGTTTGGACAGGGGACACAGATACGCAGTATTTT
few	TRBV5-1	-	TRBJ2-3	CASSSPDADTQYF	TGCGCCAGCAGCTCCCCGGACGCAGATACGCAGTATTTT
few	TRBV28	-	TRBJ2-6	CASSDPRYSGANVLTF	TGTGCCAGCAGTGACCCCCGCTACTCTGGGGCCAACGTCCTGACTTTC
once	TRBV5-5	TRBD2	TRBJ2-1	CASSLGTSGSNFF	TGTGCCAGCAGCTTGGGGACTAGCGGGAGTAACTTCTTC